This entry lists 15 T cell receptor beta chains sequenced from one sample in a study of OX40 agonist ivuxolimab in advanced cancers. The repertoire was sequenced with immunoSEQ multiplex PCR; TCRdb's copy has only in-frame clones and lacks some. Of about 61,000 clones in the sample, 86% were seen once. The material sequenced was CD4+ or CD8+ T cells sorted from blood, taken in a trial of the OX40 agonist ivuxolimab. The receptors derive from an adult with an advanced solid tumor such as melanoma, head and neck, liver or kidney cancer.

This chain's CDR3 is CASSYSTSALGEQFF. For the CDR3, the DNA is TGTGCCAGCAGTTACTCGACTAGCGCTTTGGGGGAGCAGTTCTTC. The chain is built from TRBV6-5 and TRBJ2-1; 8 bases fit TRBD2. CDR1 and CDR2 from the germline V gene are MNHEY and SVGAGI. The trim removed 0 bases at V and 10 bases at J, leaving 8 bases unmatched. This CDR3 is 15 amino acids long.

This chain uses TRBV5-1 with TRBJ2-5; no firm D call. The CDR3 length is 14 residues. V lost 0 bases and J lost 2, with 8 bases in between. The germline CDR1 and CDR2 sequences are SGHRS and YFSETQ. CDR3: CASSLGVRQETQYF. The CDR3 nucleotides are TGCGCCAGCAGCTTGGGTGTCAGACAAGAGACCCAGTACTTC.

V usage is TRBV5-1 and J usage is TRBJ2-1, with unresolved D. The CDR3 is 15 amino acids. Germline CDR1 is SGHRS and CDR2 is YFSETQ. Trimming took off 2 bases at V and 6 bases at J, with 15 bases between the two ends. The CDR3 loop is CASSLDFTEGNEQFF. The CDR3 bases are TGCGCCAGCAGCTTAGACTTCACGGAAGGCAATGAGCAGTTCTTC.

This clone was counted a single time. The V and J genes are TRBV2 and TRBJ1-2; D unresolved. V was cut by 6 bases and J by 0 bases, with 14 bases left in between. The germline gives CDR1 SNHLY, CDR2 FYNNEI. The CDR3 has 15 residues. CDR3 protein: CASSSNGPSNYGYTF. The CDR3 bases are TGTGCCAGCAGCTCAAACGGACCCTCTAACTATGGCTACACCTTC.

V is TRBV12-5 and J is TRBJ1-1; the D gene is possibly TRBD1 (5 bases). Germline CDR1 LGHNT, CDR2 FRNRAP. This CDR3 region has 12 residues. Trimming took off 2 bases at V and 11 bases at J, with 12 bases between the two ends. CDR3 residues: CASGLRPGRAFF. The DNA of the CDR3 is TGTGCTAGTGGTTTGCGTCCAGGGAGGGCTTTCTTT.

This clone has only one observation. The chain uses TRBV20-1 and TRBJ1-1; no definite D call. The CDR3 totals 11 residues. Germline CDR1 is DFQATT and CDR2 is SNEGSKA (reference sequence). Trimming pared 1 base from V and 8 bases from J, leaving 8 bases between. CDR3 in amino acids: CSARGRNEAFF. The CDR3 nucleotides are TGCAGTGCTAGAGGCCGGAACGAAGCTTTCTTT.

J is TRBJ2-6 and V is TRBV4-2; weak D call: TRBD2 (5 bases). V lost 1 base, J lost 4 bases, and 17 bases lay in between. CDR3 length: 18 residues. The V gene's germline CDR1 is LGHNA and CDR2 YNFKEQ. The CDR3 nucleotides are TGTGCCAGCAGCCAAGGAAGCGGCAACCCCCCCGGGGCCAACGTCCTGACTTTC. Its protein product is CASSQGSGNPPGANVLTF.

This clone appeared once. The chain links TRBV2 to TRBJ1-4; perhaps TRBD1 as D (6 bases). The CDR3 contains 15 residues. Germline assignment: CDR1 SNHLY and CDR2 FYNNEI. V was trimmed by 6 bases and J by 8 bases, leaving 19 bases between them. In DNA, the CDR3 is TGTGCCAGCAGCGGGGGAGGGGGGCCTCGGGAAAAACTGTTTTTT. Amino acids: CASSGGGGPREKLFF.

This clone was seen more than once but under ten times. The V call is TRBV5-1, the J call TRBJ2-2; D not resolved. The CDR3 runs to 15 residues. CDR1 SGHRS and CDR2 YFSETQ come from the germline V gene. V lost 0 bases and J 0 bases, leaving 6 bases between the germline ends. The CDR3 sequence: CASSLARANTGELFF. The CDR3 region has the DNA TGCGCCAGCAGCTTGGCCCGAGCGAACACCGGGGAGCTGTTTTTT.

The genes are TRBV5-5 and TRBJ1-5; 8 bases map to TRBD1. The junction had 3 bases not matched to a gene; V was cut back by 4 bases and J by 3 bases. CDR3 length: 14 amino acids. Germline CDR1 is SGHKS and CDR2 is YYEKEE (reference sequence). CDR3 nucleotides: TGTGCCAGCAGCAAGGACAGGGTCAATCAGCCCCAGCATTTT. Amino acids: CASSKDRVNQPQHF.

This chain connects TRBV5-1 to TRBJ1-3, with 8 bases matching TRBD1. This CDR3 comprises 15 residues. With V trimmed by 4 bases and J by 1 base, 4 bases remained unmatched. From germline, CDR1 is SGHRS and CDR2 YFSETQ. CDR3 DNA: TGCGCCAGCAGCAAACAGGGGGATTCTGGAAACACCATATATTTT. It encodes CASSKQGDSGNTIYF.

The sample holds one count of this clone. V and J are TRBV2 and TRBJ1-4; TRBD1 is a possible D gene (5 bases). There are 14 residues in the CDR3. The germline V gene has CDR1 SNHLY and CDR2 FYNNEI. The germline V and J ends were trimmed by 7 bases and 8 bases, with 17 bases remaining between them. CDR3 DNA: TGTGCCAGCAACGGGGCAAATCGTGCCGAAAAACTGTTTTTT. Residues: CASNGANRAEKLFF.

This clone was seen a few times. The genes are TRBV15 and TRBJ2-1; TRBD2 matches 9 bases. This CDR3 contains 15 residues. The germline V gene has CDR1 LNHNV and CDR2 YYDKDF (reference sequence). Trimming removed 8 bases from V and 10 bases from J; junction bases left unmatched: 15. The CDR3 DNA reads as TGTGCCACCGCGTCGGTCGCGGGGGGGATCGGAGAGCAGTTCTTC. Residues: CATASVAGGIGEQFF.

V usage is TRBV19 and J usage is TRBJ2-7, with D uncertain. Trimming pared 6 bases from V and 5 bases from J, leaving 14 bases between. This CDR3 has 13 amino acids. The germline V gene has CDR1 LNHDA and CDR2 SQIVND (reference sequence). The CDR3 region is CASSLSGTHEQYF. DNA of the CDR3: TGTGCCAGTAGCCTGTCCGGCACCCACGAGCAGTACTTC. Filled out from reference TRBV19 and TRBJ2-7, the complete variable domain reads DGGITQSPKYLFRKEGQNVTLSCEQNLNHDAMYWYRQDPGQGLRLIYYSQIVNDFQKGDIAEGYSVSREKKESFPLTVTSAQKNPTAFYLCASSLSGTHEQYFGPGTRLTVT.

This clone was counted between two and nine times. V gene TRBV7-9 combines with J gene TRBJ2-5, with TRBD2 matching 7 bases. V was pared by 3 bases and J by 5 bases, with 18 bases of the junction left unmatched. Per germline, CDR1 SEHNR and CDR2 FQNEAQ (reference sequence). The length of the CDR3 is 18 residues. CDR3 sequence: CASSFGGKGLTPGETQYF. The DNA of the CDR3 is TGTGCCAGCAGCTTCGGGGGGAAGGGATTGACCCCTGGTGAGACCCAGTACTTC.